This T cell receptor beta chain came from a study of shared clonotypes between healthy human individuals (dated by TCRdb to 2018 to 2020). For the study in its entirety: The cohort comprised two women and a few men aged 18 to 49 years. Libraries were prepared and TCR repertoires were sequenced by different laboratories using diverse techniques, in order to increase sequencing depth and limit assay-specific biases. For each donor, CD4 naive and CD4 memory were each given three plates, CD8 naive was given two plates, and CD8 memory was given one plate. Leukapheresis yielded between about 0.94 and 9.5 billion PBMCs per donor. Blood TCR repertoires of several healthy adults were deeply sequenced to estimate repertoire size and the extent of clonotype sharing between individuals.

Points the paper makes about the study in general: Incomplete sequencing was indicated by rarefaction of sorted-subset datasets, despite the large sequencing depth. Because the study included only a small number of donors, the genetic and exposure-history diversity represented was limited. Pairwise subsampling indicated that sequencing depth was expected to affect the degree of clonotype sharing among donors. Sampling was limited to blood, and TCR repertoires in tissue likely differ from TCR repertoires in blood. Higher generation probabilities were observed for clonotypes shared by all four sorted-subset donors than for non-shared clonotypes. Naive subsets generally had larger estimated clonotype richness than memory subsets did. Across a few donors, approximately 5% of naive CD4, approximately 4% of naive CD8, around 2.1% of memory CD4, and 0.3% to 0.45% of memory CD8 clonotypes were shared.

Worth noting for this clone: Its antigen is still unknown. Base quality data are lacking; no much larger clone is found one base away.

TCR CDR3 regions were amplified from genomic DNA by multiplex PCR using the deep immunoSEQ assay. Extracted genomic DNA from each cell subset was distributed evenly across all wells of several immunoSEQ 96-well plates, and each plate was treated as a replicate. Each replicate PCR for sorted subsets received about 180 ng genomic DNA, equal to tens of thousands of T cell genomes. The purified libraries were quantified using a Qubit 3.0 fluorometer, sized with a Bioanalyzer 2100, and then quantified again using the KAPA Library Quantification kit. Every immunoSEQ 96-well plate was sequenced on a separate single-read 150-cycle Illumina NextSeq 550 flow cell. The paper's data handling went like this. Because the immunoSEQ output included only junctional sequences and no quality scores, the filtering could not be the same as the filtering used for full-length reads. Sequences were annotated with PyIR, a Python wrapper for IgBLAST v1.9, using IMGT germline references to assign V/J genes and CDR3. Reads were removed for weak V/J assignments (E-value above 1e-6), missing CDR3, stop codons, out-of-frame junctions, or ambiguous translated residues. V3J clonotypes were defined as sequences sharing the same inferred V gene, J gene, and CDR3 amino acid sequence. Percentage overlap between repertoires was calculated by dividing the number of shared unique clonotypes by the size of the smaller repertoire. Three approaches were used to assess repertoire richness: RTK rarefaction, the Chao1 estimator, and Recon v2.1 estimates of unobserved clonotypes. Generation probabilities were computed with OLGA for all TCRbeta clonotypes obtained by the gDNA method from several donors. The immuneACCESS repertoire file appears here via TCRdb, limited to in-frame rearrangements. These files lack a portion of the clones; in checked studies, under half of the deficit traces to unresolved V genes, and the cause of the others is not known. That table supplies the V and J calls and clone size; D and trimming were determined from the DNA. This sample gives some 2,100,000 clones in total; about 92% of them show up just once. The top ten hold approximately 1.7% of the sample.

V and J are trimmed by 0 bases and 6 bases, and the gene matches miss 13 bases of the junction. The germline V gene provides CDR1 SGHTA and CDR2 FQGNSA. CDR3 length: 18 amino acids, cysteine to phenylalanine. Kept here is only the CDR3 DNA, which spans 54 bases and is read in frame from base 1. CD8 naive samples were CD45RO-negative cells positively selected for CCR7, giving a CD45RA+CCR7+ population that excluded TemRA cells. Donors were healthy HIV-negative adults with no recently reported acute infections or vaccinations. Every donor was a Caucasian adult residing in Nashville, Tennessee, USA. Blood was obtained by leukapheresis, after which PBMCs were separated by Ficoll-Histopaque density gradient centrifugation and cryopreserved in liquid nitrogen vapor phase. Purity and quantity of every magnetically sorted T cell population were checked by analytical flow cytometry. From each sorted fraction, genomic DNA was isolated and quantified by UV absorbance on a Nanodrop 2000c.

The sequence came from a man aged 18-30 years in good health. Some clones in this sample may be carry-over from other donors' samples. The V and J segments used are TRBV7-2 and TRBJ2-3; 9 bases in between match TRBD2. Sequenced sample: naive CD8+ T cells from PBMCs. The sample's cell subset or site label is to be understood as: CD45RA+CCR7+. The DNA reads as follows: TGTGCCAGCAGCTTAGCCGTTGGTGGGAGCGGGAGGTCTGATACGCAGTATTTT. This yields the protein CASSLAVGGSGRSDTQYF.